The next 2 T cell receptor beta chains were all read from a single sample in a study of OX40 agonist ivuxolimab in advanced cancers. Sequenced by immunoSEQ multiplex PCR; TCRdb stores in-frame clones only, minus some. The sample yields around 110,000 clones, approximately 90% seen once. The input for sequencing was CD4+ or CD8+ T cells sorted from blood, taken in a trial of the OX40 agonist ivuxolimab. These receptor sequences come from an adult with an advanced solid tumor such as melanoma, head and neck, liver or kidney cancer.

The chain couples TRBV28 to TRBJ2-7, with TRBD1 as a possible D gene (5 bases). V lost 3 bases to trimming and J lost 7 bases, with 13 bases between them. This CDR3 is built from 13 residues. Per germline, CDR1 MDHEN and CDR2 SYDVKM. The CDR3 reads CASSFQGLWEQYF. Written as DNA, the CDR3 is TGTGCCAGCAGTTTCCAGGGATTGTGGGAGCAGTACTTC.

V usage is TRBV7-9 and J usage is TRBJ1-5, with TRBD1 as a possible D gene (5 bases). CDR1 is SEHNR and CDR2 is FQNEAQ in the germline V gene (reference sequence). The germline V and J ends were trimmed by 5 bases and 4 bases, with 12 bases remaining between them. CDR3 length: 14 amino acids. CDR3 residues: CASSLGGENQPQHF. The CDR3 region has the DNA TGTGCCAGCAGCCTGGGGGGGGAAAATCAGCCCCAGCATTTT.